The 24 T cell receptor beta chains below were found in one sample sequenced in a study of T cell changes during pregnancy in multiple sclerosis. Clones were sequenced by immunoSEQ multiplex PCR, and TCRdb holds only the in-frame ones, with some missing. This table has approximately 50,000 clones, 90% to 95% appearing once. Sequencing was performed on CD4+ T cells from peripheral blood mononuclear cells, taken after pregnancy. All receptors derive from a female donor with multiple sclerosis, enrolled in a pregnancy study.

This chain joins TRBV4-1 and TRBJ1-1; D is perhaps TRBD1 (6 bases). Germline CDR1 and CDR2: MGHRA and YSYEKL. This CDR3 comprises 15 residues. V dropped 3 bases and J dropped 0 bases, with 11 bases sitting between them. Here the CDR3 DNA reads TGCGCCAGCAGCCACGGGACACTCATGAACACTGAAGCTTTCTTT. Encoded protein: CASSHGTLMNTEAFF.

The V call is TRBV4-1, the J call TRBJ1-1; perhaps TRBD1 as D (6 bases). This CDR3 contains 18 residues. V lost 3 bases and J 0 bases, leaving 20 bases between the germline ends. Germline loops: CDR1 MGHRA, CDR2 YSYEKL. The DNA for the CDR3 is TGCGCCAGCAGCCACCACTCATCGGGGACACTCATGAACACTGAAGCTTTCTTT. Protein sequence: CASSHHSSGTLMNTEAFF.

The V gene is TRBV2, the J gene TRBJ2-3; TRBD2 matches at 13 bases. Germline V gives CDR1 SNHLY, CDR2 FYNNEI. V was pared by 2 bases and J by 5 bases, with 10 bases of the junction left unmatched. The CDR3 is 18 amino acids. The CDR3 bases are TGTGCCAGCAGTGAACCTACTAGCGGGAGGGCCGGGATAGATACGCAGTATTTT. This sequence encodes CASSEPTSGRAGIDTQYF.

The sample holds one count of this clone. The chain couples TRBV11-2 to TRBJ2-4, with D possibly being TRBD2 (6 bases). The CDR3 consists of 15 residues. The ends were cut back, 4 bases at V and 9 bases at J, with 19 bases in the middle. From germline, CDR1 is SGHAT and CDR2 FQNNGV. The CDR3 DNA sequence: TGTGCCAGCAGCTCACGCGGGACTTCAGAGAGCATTCAGTACTTC. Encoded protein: CASSSRGTSESIQYF.

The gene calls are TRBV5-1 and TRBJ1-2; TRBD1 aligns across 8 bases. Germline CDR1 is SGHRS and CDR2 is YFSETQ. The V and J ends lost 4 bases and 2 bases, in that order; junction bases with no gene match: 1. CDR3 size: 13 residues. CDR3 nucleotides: TGCGCCAGCAGCCGGGACAGGAACTATGGCTACACCTTC. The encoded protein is CASSRDRNYGYTF.

CDR3: CASSSGTSGTYEQYF. CDR3 DNA: TGTGCCAGTAGTAGCGGGACTAGCGGGACCTACGAGCAGTACTTC. J is TRBJ2-7 and V is TRBV19, with 13 nucleotides matching TRBD2. V lost 4 bases and J lost 2; bases outside the gene matches: 2. Germline V lookup: CDR1 LNHDA, CDR2 SQIVND (reference sequence). This CDR3 is 15 amino acids long. The full variable domain, with the rest looked up from reference TRBV19 and TRBJ2-7, is DGGITQSPKYLFRKEGQNVTLSCEQNLNHDAMYWYRQDPGQGLRLIYYSQIVNDFQKGDIAEGYSVSREKKESFPLTVTSAQKNPTAFYLCASSSGTSGTYEQYFGPGTRLTVT.

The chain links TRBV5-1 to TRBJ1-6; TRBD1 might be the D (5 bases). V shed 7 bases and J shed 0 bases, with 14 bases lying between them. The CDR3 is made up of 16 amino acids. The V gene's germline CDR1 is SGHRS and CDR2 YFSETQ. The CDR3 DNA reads TGCGCCAGCCCCCGGCGGGGCATCTCCTATAATTCACCCCTCCACTTT. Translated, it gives CASPRRGISYNSPLHF.

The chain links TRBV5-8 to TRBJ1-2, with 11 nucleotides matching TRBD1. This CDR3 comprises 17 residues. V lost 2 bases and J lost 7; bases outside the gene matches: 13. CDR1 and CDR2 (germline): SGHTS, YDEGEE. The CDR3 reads CASSFGRDRGISRGYTF. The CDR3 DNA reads TGTGCCAGCAGCTTTGGTCGGGACAGGGGGATCTCCCGTGGCTACACCTTC.

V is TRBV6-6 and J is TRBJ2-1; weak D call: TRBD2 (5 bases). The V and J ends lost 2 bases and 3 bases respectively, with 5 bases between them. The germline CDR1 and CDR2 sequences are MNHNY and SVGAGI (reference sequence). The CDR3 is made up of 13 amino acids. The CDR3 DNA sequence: TGTGCCAGCAGTTACCGGGACTACAATGAGCAGTTCTTC. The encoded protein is CASSYRDYNEQFF.

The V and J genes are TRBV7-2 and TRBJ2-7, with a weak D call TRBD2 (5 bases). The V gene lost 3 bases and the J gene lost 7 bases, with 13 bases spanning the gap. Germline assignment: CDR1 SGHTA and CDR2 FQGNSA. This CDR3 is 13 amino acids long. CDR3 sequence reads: CASSFRGAREQYF. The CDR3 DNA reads TGTGCCAGCAGCTTTCGGGGTGCGCGAGAGCAGTACTTC.

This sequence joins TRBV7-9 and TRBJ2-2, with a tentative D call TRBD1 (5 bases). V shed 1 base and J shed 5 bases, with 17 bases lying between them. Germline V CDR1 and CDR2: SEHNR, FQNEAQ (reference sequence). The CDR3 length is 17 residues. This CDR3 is CASSLGGSRVRTGELFF. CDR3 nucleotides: TGTGCCAGCAGCTTAGGGGGTAGCAGGGTGAGGACCGGGGAGCTGTTTTTT. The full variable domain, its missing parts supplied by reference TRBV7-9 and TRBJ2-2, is DTGVSQNPRHKITKRGQNVTFRCDPISEHNRLYWYRQTLGQGPEFLTYFQNEAQLEKSRLLSDRFSAERPKGSFSTLEIQRTEQGDSAMYLCASSLGGSRVRTGELFFGEGSRLTVL.

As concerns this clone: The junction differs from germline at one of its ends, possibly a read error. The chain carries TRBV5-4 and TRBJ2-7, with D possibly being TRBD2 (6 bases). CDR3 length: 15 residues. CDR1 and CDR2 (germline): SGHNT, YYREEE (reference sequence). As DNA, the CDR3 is TGTGCCAGCGGCTTCGACCAGCGGGCGTCCTACGAGCAGTACTTC. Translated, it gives CASGFDQRASYEQYF.

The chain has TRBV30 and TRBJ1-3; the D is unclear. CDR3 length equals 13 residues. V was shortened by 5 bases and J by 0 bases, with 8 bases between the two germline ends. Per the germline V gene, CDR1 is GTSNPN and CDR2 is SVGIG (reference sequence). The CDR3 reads CAWLLASGNTIYF. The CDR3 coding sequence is TGTGCCTGGTTACTTGCCTCTGGAAACACCATATATTTT.

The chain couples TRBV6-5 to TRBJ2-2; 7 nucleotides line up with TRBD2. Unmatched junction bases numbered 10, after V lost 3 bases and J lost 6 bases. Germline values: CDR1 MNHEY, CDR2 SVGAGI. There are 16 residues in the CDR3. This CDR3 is CASSYRTSGNPGELFF. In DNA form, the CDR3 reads TGTGCCAGCAGTTATAGGACCAGCGGGAATCCCGGGGAGCTGTTTTTT.

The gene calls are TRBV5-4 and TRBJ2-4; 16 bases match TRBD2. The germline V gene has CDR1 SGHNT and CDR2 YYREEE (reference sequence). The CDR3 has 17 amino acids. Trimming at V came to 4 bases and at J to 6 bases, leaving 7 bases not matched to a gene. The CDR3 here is CASSRGLAGGGGNIQYF. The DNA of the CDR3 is TGTGCCAGCAGCAGGGGACTAGCGGGAGGGGGTGGAAACATTCAGTACTTC.

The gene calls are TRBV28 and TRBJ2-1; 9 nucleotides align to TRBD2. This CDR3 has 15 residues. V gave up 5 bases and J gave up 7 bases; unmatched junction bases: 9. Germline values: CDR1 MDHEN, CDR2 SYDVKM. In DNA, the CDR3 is TGTGCCAGCAGTCCAGCGGGAGGTGTGAGAAATGAGCAGTTCTTC. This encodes CASSPAGGVRNEQFF. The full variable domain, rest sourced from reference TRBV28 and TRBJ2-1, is DVKVTQSSRYLVKRTGEKVFLECVQDMDHENMFWYRQDPGLGLRLIYFSYDVKMKEKGDIPEGYSVSREKKERFSLILESASTNQTSMYLCASSPAGGVRNEQFFGPGTRLTVL.

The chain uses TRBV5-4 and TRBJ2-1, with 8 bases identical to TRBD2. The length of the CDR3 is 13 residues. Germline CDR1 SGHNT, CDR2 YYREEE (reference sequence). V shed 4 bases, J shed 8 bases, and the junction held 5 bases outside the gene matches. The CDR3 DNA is TGTGCCAGCAGCGTGACTAGCGCCCATGAGCAGTTCTTC. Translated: CASSVTSAHEQFF. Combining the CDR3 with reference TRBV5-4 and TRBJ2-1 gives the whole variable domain ETGVTQSPTHLIKTRGQQVTLRCSSQSGHNTVSWYQQALGQGPQFIFQYYREEENGRGNFPPRFSGLQFPNYSSELNVNALELDDSALYLCASSVTSAHEQFFGPGTRLTVL.

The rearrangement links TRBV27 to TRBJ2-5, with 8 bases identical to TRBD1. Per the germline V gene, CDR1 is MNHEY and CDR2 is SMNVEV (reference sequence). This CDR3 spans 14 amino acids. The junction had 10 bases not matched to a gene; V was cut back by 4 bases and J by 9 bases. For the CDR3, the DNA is TGTGCCAGCAGTTCTCGACAGGGGCTCTCAGCCCAGTACTTC. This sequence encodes CASSSRQGLSAQYF.

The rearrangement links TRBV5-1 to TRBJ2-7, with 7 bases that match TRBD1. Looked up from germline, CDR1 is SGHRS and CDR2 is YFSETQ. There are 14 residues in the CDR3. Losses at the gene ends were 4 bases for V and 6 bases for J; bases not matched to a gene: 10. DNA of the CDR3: TGCGCCAGCAGCCCCTCGCGACAGGGCAGCGAGCAGTACTTC. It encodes CASSPSRQGSEQYF.

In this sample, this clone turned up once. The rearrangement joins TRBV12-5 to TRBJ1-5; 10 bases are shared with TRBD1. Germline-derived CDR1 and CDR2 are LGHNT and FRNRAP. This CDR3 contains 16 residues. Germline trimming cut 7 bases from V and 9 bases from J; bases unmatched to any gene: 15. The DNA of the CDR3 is TGTGCTAGTGTTGACTGGACAGGGGGTCGAGTTGGGCCCCAGCATTTT. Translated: CASVDWTGGRVGPQHF.

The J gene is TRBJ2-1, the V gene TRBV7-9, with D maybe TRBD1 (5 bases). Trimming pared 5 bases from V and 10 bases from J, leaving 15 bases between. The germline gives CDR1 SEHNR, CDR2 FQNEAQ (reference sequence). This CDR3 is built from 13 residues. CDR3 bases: TGTGCCAGCAGCAAAATTCTAGGGGAAGAGCAGTTCTTC. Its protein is CASSKILGEEQFF.

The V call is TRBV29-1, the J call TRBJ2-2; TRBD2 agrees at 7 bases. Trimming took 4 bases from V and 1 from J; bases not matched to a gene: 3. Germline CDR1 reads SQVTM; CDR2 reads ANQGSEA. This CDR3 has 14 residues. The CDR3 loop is CSVAGGGNTGELFF. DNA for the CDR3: TGCAGCGTTGCGGGCGGGGGGAACACCGGGGAGCTGTTTTTT.

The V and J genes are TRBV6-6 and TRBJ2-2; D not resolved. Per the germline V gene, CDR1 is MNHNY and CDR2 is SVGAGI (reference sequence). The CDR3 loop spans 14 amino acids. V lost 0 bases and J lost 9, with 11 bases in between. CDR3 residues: CASSYSRYHRELFF. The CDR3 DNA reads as TGTGCCAGCAGTTACTCGCGGTACCATAGGGAGCTGTTTTTT.

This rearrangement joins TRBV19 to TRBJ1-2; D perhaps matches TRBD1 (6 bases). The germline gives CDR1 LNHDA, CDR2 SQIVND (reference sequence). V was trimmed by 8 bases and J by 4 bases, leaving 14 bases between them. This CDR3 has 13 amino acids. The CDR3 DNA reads TGTGCCAGTCAAAAGGGGGTGGGCTATGGCTACACCTTC. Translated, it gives CASQKGVGYGYTF.